These T cell receptor beta chains were read from a single sample in a study of Ad26.COV2.S vaccination and SARS-CoV-2 variants. Profiled with immunoSEQ multiplex PCR; TCRdb holds only in-frame clones, not every one. The data show about 480,000 clones, roughly 87% seen once. The specimen comprised peripheral blood, sampled in a trial of Ad26.COV2.S vaccine versus placebo. The source of these receptors is a person between 18 and 65 years old who received the Ad26.COV2.S COVID-19 vaccine or a placebo. CDR3s include the opening cysteine and the closing phenylalanine or tryptophan. Fields, in order: V gene, D gene, clone size, J gene, CDR3 protein, CDR3 DNA. A D gene is named only where the DNA matches it firmly. Size tells how often a clone was seen (once, few, many) or the class of an expanded clone, and some rows leave it out.

V: TRBV4-3
D: -
size: once
J: TRBJ2-1
CDR3: CASSQDRYGGLIVF
DNA: TGCGCCAGCAGCCAAGATAGGTATGGGGGACTGATAGTCTTC

V: TRBV5-6
D: -
size: -
J: TRBJ2-5
CDR3: CASSTFSTGRQETQYF
DNA: TGTGCCAGCAGTACCTTCTCGACAGGCCGTCAAGAGACCCAGTACTTC

V: TRBV6-5
D: TRBD1
size: -
J: TRBJ1-2
CDR3: CASSSGTGDYGYTF
DNA: TGTGCCAGCAGTTCCGGGACAGGGGACTATGGCTACACCTTC

V: TRBV7-9
D: TRBD1
size: few
J: TRBJ1-2
CDR3: CASRIWPPGQGGGYTF
DNA: TGTGCCAGCAGAATTTGGCCACCGGGACAGGGCGGTGGCTACACCTTC

V: TRBV6-5
D: -
size: -
J: TRBJ1-4
CDR3: CASSRGLFNEKLFF
DNA: TGTGCCAGCAGCCGGGGGCTATTTAATGAAAAACTGTTTTTT

V: TRBV18
D: TRBD1
size: few
J: TRBJ2-7
CDR3: CASSPRQGYEQYF
DNA: TGTGCCAGCTCACCGAGACAGGGCTACGAGCAGTACTTC

V: TRBV7-9
D: -
size: -
J: TRBJ1-3
CDR3: CASSFSSSGNTIYF
DNA: TGTGCCAGCAGCTTTAGCAGTTCTGGAAACACCATATATTTT

V: TRBV30
D: -
size: -
J: TRBJ1-4
CDR3: CAWSGGGRWEKLFF
DNA: TGTGCCTGGAGCGGGGGCGGGCGTTGGGAAAAACTGTTTTTT

V: TRBV4-3
D: -
size: -
J: TRBJ2-7
CDR3: CASSQESEAVFFEQYF
DNA: TGCGCCAGCAGCCAAGAAAGTGAGGCAGTTTTCTTCGAGCAGTACTTC

V: TRBV30
D: TRBD2
size: once
J: TRBJ2-5
CDR3: CAWSVPLAGVQETQYF
DNA: TGTGCCTGGAGTGTACCCCTAGCGGGAGTTCAAGAGACCCAGTACTTC